One and the same sample provided the 21 T cell receptor beta chains below, sequenced in a study of blood T cell repertoires in COVID-19. Data came from immunoSEQ multiplex PCR; TCRdb stores just in-frame clones and leaves some out. The table has under 250,000 clones, around 88% seen once; the top ten hold 6.3%. Sequenced material: peripheral blood. These TCRs come from a woman aged 25 to 39 with COVID-19, enrolled during active disease.

The chain links TRBV18 to TRBJ1-2, with D possibly matching TRBD1 (5 bases). This CDR3 has 14 residues. Germline-derived CDR1 and CDR2 are KGHSH and LQKENI. Trimming left V 2 bases short and J 1 base short, with 8 bases between. The CDR3 protein is CASSPWGVNYGYTF. The CDR3 DNA reads TGTGCCAGCTCACCATGGGGGGTTAACTATGGCTACACCTTC.

The rearrangement uses TRBV5-8 and TRBJ1-1; no reliable D call. CDR3 length equals 14 residues. Trimming left V 0 bases short and J 3 bases short, with 9 bases between. Germline lookup yields CDR1 SGHTS and CDR2 YDEGEE. CDR3 DNA: TGTGCCAGCAGCTTGGGGCAGGCCTACACTGAAGCTTTCTTT. The encoded protein is CASSLGQAYTEAFF. Complete variable domain (other parts from reference TRBV5-8 and TRBJ1-1): EAGVTQSPTHLIKTRGQQATLRCSPISGHTSVYWYQQALGLGLQFLLWYDEGEERNRGNFPPRFSGRQFPNYSSELNVNALELEDSALYLCASSLGQAYTEAFFGQGTRLTVV.

J is TRBJ2-5 and V is TRBV4-2; a weak D match, TRBD2 (5 bases). Germline-derived CDR1 and CDR2 are LGHNA and YNFKEQ. The CDR3 spans 13 residues. The V end lost 4 bases, the J end lost 1 base, and 7 bases lay between the germline ends. The CDR3 reads CASSPDFQETQYF. For the CDR3, the DNA is TGTGCCAGCAGCCCGGACTTCCAAGAGACCCAGTACTTC.

This clone was recorded a few times. At one boundary the junction diverges from the germline segment, which might be a read error. The chain combines TRBV7-2 with TRBJ1-6; D remains unclear. The CDR3 loop spans 13 amino acids. Germline values: CDR1 SGHTA, CDR2 FQGNSA. The CDR3 reads CASSPSQNSPLHF. CDR3 sequence (DNA): TGTGCCAGCAGCCCTTCCCAGAATTCCCCCCTCCACTTT.

The CDR3 protein is CASSYRFGEQYF. In nucleotides, the CDR3 is TGTGCCAGCAGTTATCGGTTCGGGGAGCAGTACTTC. The chain has TRBV6-2 or TRBV6-3 and TRBJ2-7, with unresolved D. The CDR3 is made up of 12 amino acids. Per germline, CDR1 MNHEY and CDR2 SVGEGT. V lost 3 bases and J lost 7, with 10 bases in between.

The CDR3 region is CATGRRGLPADTQYF. The CDR3 coding sequence is TGTGCCACCGGTCGAAGAGGGCTGCCGGCGGATACGCAGTATTTT. The V and J genes are TRBV15 and TRBJ2-3; maybe TRBD2 (5 bases). Germline V gene sequence: CDR1 LNHNV, CDR2 YYDKDF (reference sequence). The CDR3 sequence is 15 residues long. Trimming removed 8 bases at V and 6 bases at J, with 21 bases between.

This chain connects TRBV7-6 to TRBJ2-7, with TRBD2 matching 8 bases. The junction had 8 bases not matched to a gene; V was cut back by 4 bases and J by 0 bases. In germline, CDR1 is SGHVS, CDR2 FNYEAQ. The CDR3 loop spans 16 amino acids. The CDR3 DNA reads as TGTGCCAGCAGCTCCGTTGCGGGGGGCAGCTCCTACGAGCAGTACTTC. It codes for CASSSVAGGSSYEQYF. The full variable domain, its missing parts supplied by reference TRBV7-6 and TRBJ2-7, is GAGVSQSPRYKVTKRGQDVALRCDPISGHVSLYWYRQALGQGPEFLTYFNYEAQQDKSGLPNDRFSAERPEGSISTLTIQRTEQRDSAMYRCASSSVAGGSSYEQYFGPGTRLTVT.

This clone has a handful of counts. The J gene is TRBJ2-7, the V gene TRBV11-2, with TRBD1 identical over 10 bases. The CDR3 runs to 14 residues. The germline gives CDR1 SGHAT, CDR2 FQNNGV. V lost 1 base and J lost 4; bases outside the gene matches: 1. The CDR3 here is CASSLGTGGYEQYF. The DNA of the CDR3 is TGTGCCAGCAGCTTAGGGACAGGGGGTTACGAGCAGTACTTC.

This clone showed up just a few times. The chain combines TRBV24-1 with TRBJ2-1, with 8 nucleotides matching TRBD1. This CDR3 region has 16 residues. CDR1 KGHDR and CDR2 SFDVKD come from the germline V gene. With 4 bases clipped from V and 2 bases from J, the junction kept 6 bases outside the gene matches. For the CDR3, the DNA is TGTGCCACCAGTGACCCGGGACAGGAAGCCTACAATGAGCAGTTCTTC. Translation gives CATSDPGQEAYNEQFF.

V is TRBV6-1 and J is TRBJ1-4; D may be TRBD1 (6 bases). Looked up from germline, CDR1 is MNHNS and CDR2 is SASEGT. The CDR3 extends over 17 amino acids. V was trimmed by 1 base and J by 10 bases, leaving 22 bases between them. The CDR3 loop reads CASSEEFWEGLGAKLFF. The CDR3 DNA reads as TGTGCCAGCAGTGAAGAGTTTTGGGAGGGTTTGGGGGCAAAACTGTTTTTT.

The chain carries TRBV28 and TRBJ2-7; D might be TRBD1 (6 bases). CDR1 is MDHEN and CDR2 is SYDVKM in the germline V gene. V dropped 6 bases and J dropped 3 bases, with 18 bases sitting between them. The CDR3 length is 15 residues. In nucleotides, the CDR3 is TGTGCCAGCAGCTCGCCGGCAGGGGCAAACTACGAGCAGTACGTC. This codes for CASSSPAGANYEQYV.

CDR3 residues: CASSWGQGVDTIYF. The CDR3, as DNA: TGCGCCAGCAGTTGGGGACAGGGAGTAGACACCATATATTTT. The rearrangement uses TRBV4-3 and TRBJ1-3; 9 bases match TRBD1. Unmatched junction bases numbered 8, after V lost 6 bases and J lost 8 bases. CDR1 and CDR2 from the germline V gene are LGHNA and YSLEER. The CDR3 length is 14 residues.

In DNA form, the CDR3 reads TGCGCCAGCAGCCATTCACCGGGACAGTCCTATAATTCACCCCTCCACTTT. Protein product: CASSHSPGQSYNSPLHF. V gene TRBV5-1 combines with J gene TRBJ1-6, with TRBD1 matching 7 bases. CDR1 is SGHRS, CDR2 YFSETQ, per germline. Trimming cost V 4 bases and J 1 base; bases outside gene matches: 8. This CDR3 spans 17 amino acids.

V gene TRBV5-1 combines with J gene TRBJ2-5; possible D gene TRBD1, 6 bases. The germline V gene has CDR1 SGHRS and CDR2 YFSETQ. The CDR3 contains 15 residues. Trimming pared 1 base from V and 3 bases from J, leaving 13 bases between. The CDR3 region has the DNA TGCGCCAGCAGCTTGAGTTGGGGGCTAAAAGAGACCCAGTACTTC. This translates into CASSLSWGLKETQYF.

A single count supports this clone. This chain links TRBV5-1 with TRBJ1-1; D might be TRBD1 (5 bases). The V end was cut by 2 bases, the J end by 4 bases, with 9 bases between. The CDR3 has 13 residues. Germline V gene data show CDR1 as SGHRS and CDR2 as YFSETQ. The CDR3 coding sequence is TGCGCCAGCAGCTTTCTGGGGGGCACTGAAGCTTTCTTT. It codes for CASSFLGGTEAFF.

The chain carries TRBV18 and TRBJ1-6, with D perhaps TRBD1 (6 bases). Between the trimmed V and J ends, which lost 4 bases and 5 bases, there was a span of 15 bases. The CDR3 has 16 residues. Germline-derived CDR1 and CDR2 are KGHSH and LQKENI. The CDR3 loop reads CASSLRGHHNNSPLHF. CDR3 sequence (DNA): TGTGCCAGCTCACTCAGGGGCCACCATAATAATTCACCCCTCCACTTT.

The rearrangement uses TRBV7-2 and TRBJ2-6; 11 nucleotides align to TRBD2. The germline gives CDR1 SGHTA, CDR2 FQGNSA. V shed 4 bases and J 3 bases; nucleotides not matched to a gene: 2. The CDR3 loop spans 16 amino acids. In nucleotides, the CDR3 is TGTGCCAGCAGCTCTAGCGGGAGGTTTGGGGCCAACGTCCTGACTTTC. Translating it yields CASSSSGRFGANVLTF.

This clone was seen only once. As DNA, the CDR3 is TGTGCCAGCAGCCCAAACAGGGTAGGGTCCGGGGAGCTGTTTTTT. Its protein is CASSPNRVGSGELFF. This chain joins TRBV7-2 and TRBJ2-2; TRBD1 is a possible D gene (6 bases). Trimming removed 5 bases at V and 6 bases at J, with 16 bases between. The CDR3 is 15 residues long. CDR1 is SGHTA, CDR2 FQGNSA, per germline.

This clone was picked up many times. The chain joins TRBV7-2 to TRBJ1-2; 10 positions match TRBD1. J was trimmed by 3 bases and V by 7 bases; bases with no gene match: 5. Germline V gene lookup returns CDR1 SGHTA and CDR2 FQGNSA. The CDR3 extends over 14 amino acids. In DNA, the CDR3 is TGTGCCAGCAACGAGGGACAGGGGTACTATGGCTACACCTTC. Protein sequence: CASNEGQGYYGYTF.

This chain links TRBV30 with TRBJ1-2; weak D call: TRBD1 (5 bases). The V gene lost 2 bases and the J gene lost 4 bases, with 11 bases spanning the gap. Germline lookup yields CDR1 GTSNPN and CDR2 SVGIG (reference sequence). CDR3 length equals 13 residues. The CDR3: CAWSSQGSYGYTF. CDR3 nucleotides: TGTGCCTGGAGTTCTCAGGGAAGCTATGGCTACACCTTC.

The rearrangement links TRBV28 to TRBJ1-2; 7 bases agree with TRBD1. CDR1 is MDHEN and CDR2 is SYDVKM in the germline V gene. V was clipped by 7 bases and J by 3 bases; unmatched bases: 8. The CDR3 covers 14 residues. The CDR3 DNA follows: TGTGCCAGCAACCCGACAGGGAACTACTATGGCTACACCTTC. Translation: CASNPTGNYYGYTF.